Listed here are 20 T cell receptor beta chains from one sample, sequenced in a study of T cells in Graves' hyperthyroidism and ophthalmopathy. TCR beta CDR3 regions were amplified from RNA. The TCR CDR3 first-round RT-PCR relied on the HTBI primer set. TCRdb called the multiplex PCR reads again in MiXCR, with one record for every CDR3 protein. The sample includes 300,000 to 500,000 distinct CDR3 sequences, around 15% of them seen just once. Material: blood. The receptors stem from a man in his forties or fifties with Graves' ophthalmopathy.

This clonotype was seen at least ten times. The CDR3 here is CASSTWGRTDTQYF. CDR3 bases: TGTGCCAGCAGCACCTGGGGACGCACAGATACGCAGTATTTT. This rearrangement joins TRBV7-3 to TRBJ2-3; perhaps D is TRBD1 or TRBD2 (5 bases each). This CDR3 spans 14 amino acids. V shed 5 bases and J shed 1 base, with 10 bases lying between them. Germline CDR1 is SGHTA and CDR2 is FQGTGA.

This clonotype occurred many times. At one end the junction does not follow the germline gene, possibly because of a read error. The V and J genes are TRBV7-3 and TRBJ2-3; D ambiguous. This CDR3 contains 15 residues. CDR1 SGHTA and CDR2 FQGTGA come from the germline V gene. The CDR3 spells CASSITSVSPDTQYF. For the CDR3, the DNA is TGTGCCAGCAGCATAACATCCGTGTCCCCAGATACGCAGTATTTT.

Only a few counts were recorded for this clonotype. J is TRBJ1-4 and V is TRBV29-1, with a weak D call TRBD1 (6 bases). V was trimmed by 5 bases and J by 8 bases, leaving 18 bases between them. Germline lookup yields CDR1 SQVTM and CDR2 ANQGSEA. This CDR3 comprises 14 residues. DNA of the CDR3: TGCAGCGTTCGTTCTGAGACAGGAGGAGAAAAACTGTTTTTT. The encoded protein is CSVRSETGGEKLFF.

The sample holds a few counts of this clonotype. J is TRBJ2-7 and V is TRBV28; no definite D call. The V and J ends lost 5 bases and 1 base respectively, with 15 bases between them. Per germline, CDR1 MDHEN and CDR2 SYDVKM. CDR3 length: 15 residues. CDR3: CASSPNGRISYEQYF. Written as DNA, the CDR3 is TGTGCCAGCAGTCCCAATGGACGGATTTCCTACGAGCAGTACTTC.

In this sample, this clonotype turned up a few times. The chain recombines TRBV9 with TRBJ1-2; D is unclear. Per the germline V gene, CDR1 is SGDLS and CDR2 is YYNGEE. The length of the CDR3 is 14 residues. Trimming pared 6 bases from V and 1 base from J, leaving 13 bases between. CDR3 coding DNA: TGTGCCAGCACCCCGTGGGAGGGTAACTATGGCTACACCTTC. Amino acids: CASTPWEGNYGYTF.

This chain joins TRBV7-8 and TRBJ2-3; D unresolved. V dropped 0 bases and J dropped 1 base, with 23 bases sitting between them. CDR3 length: 20 amino acids. Germline CDR1 reads SGHVS; CDR2 reads FQNEAQ. The CDR3 bases are TGTGCCAGCAGCTTAGCCTCGGCCCCCGATCTGTTTTGGGGCACAGATACGCAGTATTTT. Its protein is CASSLASAPDLFWGTDTQYF.

This clonotype occurred once. One junction end disagrees with the germline gene, perhaps due to a read error. The chain combines TRBV7-9 with TRBJ2-1; D unclear. Looked up from germline, CDR1 is SEHNR and CDR2 is FQNEAQ (reference sequence). CDR3 length: 13 amino acids. CDR3 in DNA: TGTGCCAACAGCTTGGGGTCCGGCAATGAGCAGTTCTTC. This codes for CANSLGSGNEQFF. Combining the CDR3 with reference TRBV7-9 and TRBJ2-1 gives the whole variable domain DTGVSQNPRHKITKRGQNVTFRCDPISEHNRLYWYRQTLGQGPEFLTYFQNEAQLEKSRLLSDRFSAERPKGSFSTLEIQRTEQGDSAMYLCANSLGSGNEQFFGPGTRLTVL.

The chain joins TRBV7-9 to TRBJ2-7; 11 bases line up with TRBD2. Trimming at V came to 5 bases and at J to 4 bases, leaving 7 bases not matched to a gene. The CDR3 is 15 residues long. Looked up from germline, CDR1 is SEHNR and CDR2 is FQNEAQ (reference sequence). The CDR3 here is CASSPKGTSGYEQYF. CDR3 DNA sequence: TGTGCCAGCAGCCCAAAAGGGACTAGCGGTTACGAGCAGTACTTC.

The chain links TRBV6-1 to TRBJ2-4, with unresolved D. The CDR3 runs 13 residues. V lost 7 bases and J 7 bases, leaving 14 bases between the germline ends. CDR1 and CDR2 (germline): MNHNS, SASEGT. The CDR3 nucleotides read TGTGCCAGCACGTTGGGCGGATGGAACATTCAGTACTTC. It encodes CASTLGGWNIQYF.

This clonotype was observed many times. The chain has TRBV7-8 and TRBJ2-1, with a possible D match to TRBD2 (6 bases). Germline lookup yields CDR1 SGHVS and CDR2 FQNEAQ. V gave up 3 bases and J gave up 10 bases, with 16 bases separating them. The CDR3 is made up of 14 amino acids. The CDR3 region is CASSFVRGGREQFF. The CDR3 nucleotides are TGTGCCAGCAGCTTTGTGAGGGGAGGTCGAGAGCAGTTCTTC.

This clonotype was recorded at least ten times. This chain joins TRBV11-2 and TRBJ2-5; 7 nucleotides line up with TRBD2. Germline V gene sequence: CDR1 SGHAT, CDR2 FQNNGV. After removal of 3 bases from V and 5 bases from J, the junction contained 12 bases not matched to a gene. The CDR3 runs 16 residues. CDR3 in DNA: TGTGCCAGCAGCTTCGGGGTTAGCGGGTCCGGGGAGACCCAGTACTTC. It encodes CASSFGVSGSGETQYF.

This clonotype occurred a few times. The chain couples TRBV27 to TRBJ2-7; 13 nucleotides align to TRBD2. Trimming removed 5 bases from V and 4 bases from J; junction bases left unmatched: 8. This CDR3 is 16 amino acids long. Germline V CDR1 and CDR2: MNHEY, SMNVEV (reference sequence). The CDR3 DNA reads TGTGCCAGCAGTGTGGGGACTAGCGGGGCCTTTTACGAGCAGTACTTC. It encodes CASSVGTSGAFYEQYF.

This clonotype was observed at least ten times. CDR3 protein: CSARVMNTEAFF. As DNA, the CDR3 is TGCAGTGCTAGAGTGATGAACACTGAAGCTTTCTTT. This chain uses TRBV20-1 with TRBJ1-1; D call uncertain. The germline V gene encodes CDR1 DFQATT and CDR2 SNEGSKA (reference sequence). V was shortened by 1 base and J by 0 bases, with 3 bases between the two germline ends. The CDR3 length is 12 residues.

The sample holds many counts of this clonotype. This chain joins TRBV5-1 and TRBJ2-5, with D possibly matching TRBD2 (6 bases). V lost 4 bases, J lost 5 bases, and 15 bases lay in between. The CDR3 is 14 residues long. CDR1 and CDR2 from the germline V gene are SGHRS and YFSETQ. CDR3 DNA: TGCGCCAGCAGCCTCTTTGCGGGAAGGGAGACCCAGTACTTC. It codes for CASSLFAGRETQYF.

The chain is built from TRBV20-1 and TRBJ2-7; D may match TRBD1 or TRBD2 (5 bases each). Germline values: CDR1 DFQATT, CDR2 SNEGSKA (reference sequence). The length of the CDR3 is 11 residues. Trimming pared 5 bases from V and 5 bases from J, leaving 10 bases between. The CDR3 protein is CSAVGTNEQYF. The CDR3 DNA reads as TGCAGTGCTGTCGGGACCAACGAGCAGTACTTC.

This clonotype was recorded many times. The rearrangement joins TRBV3-1 to TRBJ2-7, with 10 positions matching TRBD1. CDR3 length: 15 amino acids. In germline, CDR1 is LGHDT, CDR2 YNNKEL (reference sequence). V dropped 1 base and J dropped 6; count of bases not matched to a gene: 6. The CDR3 DNA sequence: TGTGCCAGCAGCCAAGCTGGGACAGGGGAACTCGAGCAGTACTTC. Residues: CASSQAGTGELEQYF.

The chain recombines TRBV28 with TRBJ2-7, with TRBD2 identical over 12 bases. The junction had 13 bases not matched to a gene; V was cut back by 9 bases and J by 4 bases. CDR3 size: 16 residues. Germline-derived CDR1 and CDR2 are MDHEN and SYDVKM. The chain's CDR3 is CASSTSGRPGRYEQYF. CDR3 DNA sequence: TGTGCCAGTTCGACTAGCGGGAGACCCGGGAGGTACGAGCAGTACTTC.

The rearrangement links TRBV7-2 to TRBJ2-3; D call uncertain. V shed 5 bases and J shed 6 bases, with 15 bases lying between them. This CDR3 region has 14 residues. CDR1 is SGHTA and CDR2 is FQGNSA in the germline V gene. For the CDR3, the DNA is TGTGCCAGCAGCCCAGACGATGGAGTGGATACGCAGTATTTT. It translates to CASSPDDGVDTQYF.

This clonotype has at least ten counts. The chain recombines TRBV24-1 with TRBJ1-3; D remains ambiguous. CDR3 length equals 16 residues. Germline values: CDR1 KGHDR, CDR2 SFDVKD. The V and J ends lost 4 bases and 4 bases respectively, with 16 bases between them. In DNA form, the CDR3 reads TGTGCCACCAGTGACGCTGACATCGCCTCGGGAAACACCATATATTTT. It yields the protein CATSDADIASGNTIYF.

The chain combines TRBV29-1 with TRBJ2-1; D gene uncertain. The CDR3 spans 13 residues. V gave up 6 bases and J gave up 4 bases, with 13 bases separating them. In germline, CDR1 is SQVTM, CDR2 ANQGSEA. The CDR3 region has the DNA TGCAGCGTCCACACATTGGATTACAATGAGCAGTTCTTC. Translated: CSVHTLDYNEQFF.